The 21 T cell receptor beta chains in this list originate from one sample, sequenced in a study of blood T cell repertoires in COVID-19. The data were produced by immunoSEQ multiplex PCR, yet TCRdb's version contains in-frame clones alone and is incomplete. In the table there are 150,000 to 200,000 clones, 70% to 85% of which are singletons. The sequenced sample was peripheral blood. All receptors derive from a middle-aged woman with COVID-19, enrolled during active disease.

The V call is TRBV4-1, the J call TRBJ1-2; D not resolved. Germline CDR1 reads MGHRA; CDR2 reads YSYEKL. This CDR3 has 13 amino acids. Trimming shortened V by 4 bases and J by 4 bases, and 10 bases separated the two germline ends. CDR3 region: CASSPPQSYGYTF. In DNA, the CDR3 is TGCGCCAGCAGCCCACCACAGAGCTATGGCTACACCTTC.

This chain links TRBV19 with TRBJ2-6; TRBD2 matches at 8 bases. With V trimmed by 7 bases and J by 3 bases, 8 bases remained unmatched. The germline V gene encodes CDR1 LNHDA and CDR2 SQIVND (reference sequence). The CDR3 sequence is 16 residues long. Here the CDR3 reads CASTYGGAFGANVLTF. The CDR3 region has the DNA TGTGCCAGTACATACGGGGGGGCCTTTGGGGCCAACGTCCTGACTTTC.

V gene TRBV9 combines with J gene TRBJ2-7; 8 bases align to TRBD1. This CDR3 is built from 15 residues. V gave up 3 bases and J gave up 5 bases; unmatched junction bases: 10. CDR1 and CDR2 from the germline V gene are SGDLS and YYNGEE. The CDR3 sequence: CASSEPGQGGNEQYV. The CDR3 DNA follows: TGTGCCAGCAGCGAGCCCGGACAGGGTGGGAACGAGCAGTACGTC.

Only one count was recorded for this clone. The chain recombines TRBV29-1 with TRBJ2-7; the D gene is possibly TRBD1 (7 bases). Germline CDR1 SQVTM, CDR2 ANQGSEA. V lost 6 bases, J lost 2 bases, and 11 bases lay in between. This CDR3 region has 12 residues. The DNA for the CDR3 is TGCAGCGTCCAGGGGGGAACCTACGAGCAGTACGTC. This encodes CSVQGGTYEQYV.

The chain combines TRBV19 with TRBJ2-1; the match to TRBD2 covers 11 bases. The CDR3 totals 15 residues. Germline V gene sequence: CDR1 LNHDA, CDR2 SQIVND (reference sequence). Trimming cost V 6 bases and J 6 bases; bases outside gene matches: 7. CDR3 sequence: CASRLTSGSGNEQFF. The DNA for the CDR3 is TGTGCCAGTAGATTAACTAGCGGGAGTGGCAATGAGCAGTTCTTC. The complete variable domain, with remaining parts taken from reference TRBV19 and TRBJ2-1, reads DGGITQSPKYLFRKEGQNVTLSCEQNLNHDAMYWYRQDPGQGLRLIYYSQIVNDFQKGDIAEGYSVSREKKESFPLTVTSAQKNPTAFYLCASRLTSGSGNEQFFGPGTRLTVL.

This chain connects TRBV19 to TRBJ1-2, with TRBD1 as a possible D gene (5 bases). Per the germline V gene, CDR1 is LNHDA and CDR2 is SQIVND (reference sequence). V was cut by 5 bases and J by 4 bases, with 8 bases left in between. The CDR3 has 12 residues. CDR3 sequence (DNA): TGTGCCAGTAGTGCCCAGGGCTATGGCTACACCTTC. This gives the protein CASSAQGYGYTF.

The chain recombines TRBV28 with TRBJ1-1; the D gene is possibly TRBD1 (5 bases). This CDR3 spans 15 amino acids. The V end was cut by 3 bases, the J end by 4 bases, with 15 bases between. The germline V gene encodes CDR1 MDHEN and CDR2 SYDVKM. The CDR3 region is CASSFAGSESTEAFF. CDR3 nucleotides: TGTGCCAGCAGTTTTGCAGGGTCAGAGAGCACTGAAGCTTTCTTT.

This clone was recorded many times. Here the CDR3 reads CASSYKGETQYF. The CDR3 DNA is TGTGCCAGCAGTTACAAAGGAGAGACGCAGTATTTT. This chain joins TRBV6-2 or TRBV6-3 and TRBJ2-3; no definite D call. Germline CDR1 reads MNHEY; CDR2 reads SVGEGT. This CDR3 is 12 amino acids long. The V and J ends lost 2 bases and 9 bases respectively, with 9 bases between them.

The chain links TRBV2 to TRBJ1-3; TRBD1 matches at 7 bases. V lost 8 bases, J lost 0 bases, and 7 bases stayed unmatched. CDR1 and CDR2 from the germline V gene are SNHLY and FYNNEI. CDR3 length: 15 amino acids. The chain's CDR3 is CASGDRRNSGNTIYF. In DNA, the CDR3 is TGTGCCAGCGGGGACAGACGTAACTCTGGAAACACCATATATTTT.

The rearrangement uses TRBV14 and TRBJ2-5; weak D call: TRBD2 (5 bases). CDR3 length: 15 residues. Germline V gene lookup returns CDR1 SGHDN and CDR2 FVKESK. The V gene lost 1 base and the J gene lost 5 bases, with 14 bases spanning the gap. CDR3 in amino acids: CASSQVAPLGETQYF. The CDR3 DNA is TGTGCCAGCAGCCAAGTTGCCCCACTAGGGGAGACCCAGTACTTC.

The sample holds a few counts of this clone. The gene calls are TRBV3-1 (or the pseudogene TRBV3-2) and TRBJ2-6; no clear D gene. CDR3 length: 14 residues. Germline lookup yields CDR1 LGHDT and CDR2 YNNKEL (reference sequence). V gave up 4 bases and J gave up 0 bases, with 4 bases separating them. CDR3 sequence: CASSPRSGANVLTF. As DNA, the CDR3 is TGTGCCAGCAGCCCCCGCTCTGGGGCCAACGTCCTGACTTTC.

The CDR3, as DNA: TGTGCCAGCGGCACCCCAGAGACCCAGTACTTC. Its translation: CASGTPETQYF. This chain links TRBV11-2 with TRBJ2-5; no definite D call. CDR1 is SGHAT, CDR2 FQNNGV, per germline. The CDR3 contains 11 residues. Trimming pared 8 bases from V and 4 bases from J, leaving 8 bases between.

V and J are TRBV5-4 and TRBJ2-1; the match to TRBD1 covers 8 bases. The CDR3 is 14 residues long. CDR1 and CDR2 from the germline V gene are SGHNT and YYREEE (reference sequence). V dropped 1 base and J dropped 10; count of bases not matched to a gene: 7. The CDR3 spells CASSLLPGGGEQFF. In DNA form, the CDR3 reads TGTGCCAGCAGCTTGTTACCAGGGGGCGGGGAGCAGTTCTTC.

In this sample, this clone turned up once. The chain combines TRBV18 with TRBJ1-4, with D unclear. The germline CDR1 and CDR2 sequences are KGHSH and LQKENI. CDR3 length equals 14 residues. The ends were cut back, 6 bases at V and 4 bases at J, with 12 bases in the middle. The CDR3, as DNA: TGTGCCAGCTCGTTCGACTGGAGTAATGAAAAACTGTTTTTT. It yields the protein CASSFDWSNEKLFF. The full variable domain, rest sourced from reference TRBV18 and TRBJ1-4, is NAGVMQNPRHLVRRRGQEARLRCSPMKGHSHVYWYRQLPEEGLKFMVYLQKENIIDESGMPKERFSAEFPKEGPSILRIQQVVRGDSAAYFCASSFDWSNEKLFFGSGTQLSVL.

The V gene is TRBV11-3, the J gene TRBJ2-7; 7 positions match TRBD1. Per germline, CDR1 SGHNT and CDR2 YENEEA. The CDR3 consists of 18 residues. The CDR3 sequence: CQVGHRGFPSGWAYEQYF. The CDR3 nucleotides read TGTCAAGTGGGGCACAGGGGCTTTCCAAGTGGGTGGGCCTACGAGCAGTACTTC.

This sequence joins TRBV2 and TRBJ1-2, with 10 bases matching TRBD1. CDR3 size: 14 residues. Per the germline V gene, CDR1 is SNHLY and CDR2 is FYNNEI. Germline trimming cut 6 bases from V and 4 bases from J; bases unmatched to any gene: 5. DNA of the CDR3: TGTGCCAGCAGACGGGACAGGGGAGGCTATGGCTACACCTTC. It encodes CASRRDRGGYGYTF.

This chain joins TRBV9 and TRBJ2-3; tentative D call: TRBD2 (6 bases). The V gene's germline CDR1 is SGDLS and CDR2 YYNGEE. The CDR3 has 15 residues. V lost 3 bases and J 0 bases, leaving 11 bases between the germline ends. CDR3 nucleotides: TGTGCCAGCAGCGGGGGACTGGCTAGCACAGATACGCAGTATTTT. Amino acid sequence: CASSGGLASTDTQYF.

Here the CDR3 reads CASSLIGEPYEQYF. In DNA, the CDR3 is TGTGCCAGCAGCTTAATTGGGGAGCCCTACGAGCAGTACTTC. The chain carries TRBV13 and TRBJ2-7, with D perhaps matching TRBD2 (5 bases). The V gene lost 2 bases and the J gene lost 2 bases, with 10 bases spanning the gap. Germline lookup yields CDR1 PRHDT and CDR2 FYEKMQ (reference sequence). The length of the CDR3 is 14 residues.

The chain employs TRBV6-5 and TRBJ2-7; 8 nucleotides line up with TRBD1. Germline values: CDR1 MNHEY, CDR2 SVGAGI. This CDR3 is 12 amino acids long. CDR3 nucleotides: TGTTCCTCCGGGACAGGTCCCTACGAGCAGTACGTC. This translates into CSSGTGPYEQYV.

The chain has TRBV12-3 or TRBV12-4 and TRBJ2-7, with D possibly TRBD2 on 6 matching bases. Trimming shortened V by 10 bases and J by 3 bases, and 13 bases separated the two germline ends. The CDR3 has 12 residues. CDR3 nucleotide sequence: TGTGCCACCGGGGGAACAATCTACGAGCAGTACTTC. It is translated as CATGGTIYEQYF.

This clone was seen a single time. The CDR3 region has the DNA TGTGCCAGCAGCAACGGACAGGGAACAAATGAGCAGTTCTTC. It is translated as CASSNGQGTNEQFF. This sequence joins TRBV5-5 and TRBJ2-1; 8 bases align to TRBD1. Germline CDR1 is SGHKS and CDR2 is YYEKEE (reference sequence). The V gene end was trimmed by 4 bases and the J gene end by 7 bases; junction bases not matched to a gene: 7. The CDR3 is made up of 14 amino acids.